This TCR beta chain was profiled in a study of blood T cell repertoires in COVID-19. Study context: From T cells, B-cell-depleted T cells, or PBMCs came the material, which was cDNA or gDNA.

This CDR3 contains 14 residues. From germline, CDR1 is LNHDA and CDR2 SQIVND (reference sequence). V gave up 7 bases and J gave up 7 bases; unmatched junction bases: 7. Authors' data handling: Reference gene primer amplification gave estimated nucleated cell counts. Sequenced by immunoSEQ multiplex PCR; TCRdb stores in-frame clones only, minus some. The DNA gave D and trimming, while V, J and clone size come from that table. In the table there are about 250,000 clones, about nine tenths of which are singletons. The chain has TRBV19 and TRBJ1-6; TRBD1 aligns across 7 bases. The sequence was obtained from a woman aged 60 to 75 who had recovered from COVID-19. What was sequenced was peripheral blood. The DNA for the CDR3 is TGTGCCAGTAACCCAGGGGGGTACAATTCACCCCTCCACTTT. Translation: CASNPGGYNSPLHF.